This T cell receptor (beta chain) was obtained from a study of CD8 T cells in Susac syndrome. A quantity of about 0.5 to 1 ug RNA underwent reverse transcription using random hexamers. Amplification of the TCR beta CDR3 was carried out by immunoSEQ multiplex PCR, which spanned a total of 54 Vbeta and 13 Jbeta segments. TCRdb re-derived calls from the immunoSEQ multiplex PCR reads in MiXCR, one entry per CDR3 protein. The sample has some 150,000 distinct CDR3 sequences; less than 95% are singletons. Study conclusions and caveats: Regarding the TCR sequencing and HLA analysis, the study admitted that a relatively small number of individuals were involved.

Healthy donors constituted the controls, which were matched for age and sex. Worth noting for this clonotype: Its antigen remains unidentified.

The V end lost 6 bases, the J end lost 4 bases, and 15 bases lay between the germline ends. The CDR3 sequence is 14 residues long. Germline lookup yields CDR1 MDHEN and CDR2 SYDVKM. This TCR came from a human donor in good health. What was sequenced was CD4+ T cells from PBMCs. This rearrangement joins TRBV28 to TRBJ1-1; D unresolved. The CDR3 here is CASREDRDGTEAFF. For the CDR3, the DNA is TGTGCCAGCAGGGAGGATAGGGATGGCACTGAAGCTTTCTTT.